The present T cell receptor (beta chain) was sequenced within a study of T cell repertoires in cytomegalovirus infection. Study context: Alongside well-studied HLA-B-restricted CMV epitopes, recently identified HLA-C-restricted CMV epitopes were also used.

V lost 5 bases and J lost 2; bases outside the gene matches: 10. CDR1 is MNHNS, CDR2 SASEGT, per germline. CDR3 length: 16 amino acids. One entry per CDR3 protein results from TCRdb running MiXCR on the reads. The table includes 700,000 to 850,000 distinct CDR3 sequences, approximately 32% detected once. Findings and caveats of the study: CMV carriers with the relevant HLA were identified by cumulative public TCR beta family frequency.

Points on this clonotype: Its target is not known.

The chain uses TRBV6-1 and TRBJ2-3; TRBD2 matches 7 bases. The origin of this receptor is a human donor in good health (CMV status not recorded). Some clones in this sample may be carry-over from other donors' samples. The sample here was cultured CD8+ T cells from PBMCs, taken from culture after CMV antigen stimulation. The CDR3 coding sequence is TGTGCCAGCAGTCCTCCGTGGGGGAGGGACACAGATACGCAGTATTTT. Translated, it gives CASSPPWGRDTDTQYF.